This T cell receptor beta chain was recorded in a study of T cell changes during pregnancy in multiple sclerosis. TCRdb keeps only in-frame clones here, not all; method: immunoSEQ multiplex PCR. This repertoire shows fewer than 150,000 clones, about 95% found once; its top ten account for 0.4% to 0.5%. Between the trimmed V and J ends, which lost 5 bases and 6 bases, there was a span of 10 bases. The CDR3 extends over 12 amino acids. CDR1 is MGHDK, CDR2 SYGVNS, per germline. The specimen comprised peripheral blood, sampled after pregnancy. This clonotype originated in a female donor with multiple sclerosis, enrolled in a pregnancy study. The gene calls are TRBV25-1 and TRBJ1-2; maybe TRBD1 (6 bases). The CDR3 DNA sequence: TGTGCCAGCAGTACAGGGTCCCATGGCTACACCTTC. This gives the protein CASSTGSHGYTF.